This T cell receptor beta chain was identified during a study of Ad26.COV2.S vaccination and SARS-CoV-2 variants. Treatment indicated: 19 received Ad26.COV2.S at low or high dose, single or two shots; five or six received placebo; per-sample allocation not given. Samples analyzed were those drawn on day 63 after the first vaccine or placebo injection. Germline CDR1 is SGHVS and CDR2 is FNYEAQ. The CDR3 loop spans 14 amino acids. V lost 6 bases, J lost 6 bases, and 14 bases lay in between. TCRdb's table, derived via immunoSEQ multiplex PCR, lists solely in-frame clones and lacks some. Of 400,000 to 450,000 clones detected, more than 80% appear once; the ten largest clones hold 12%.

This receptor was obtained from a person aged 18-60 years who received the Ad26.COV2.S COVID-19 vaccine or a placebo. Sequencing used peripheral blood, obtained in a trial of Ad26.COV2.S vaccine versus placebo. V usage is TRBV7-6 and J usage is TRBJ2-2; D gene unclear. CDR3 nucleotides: TGTGCCAGCAGACGGACGCCGTCCGCCGGGGAGCTGTTTTTT. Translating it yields CASRRTPSAGELFF.